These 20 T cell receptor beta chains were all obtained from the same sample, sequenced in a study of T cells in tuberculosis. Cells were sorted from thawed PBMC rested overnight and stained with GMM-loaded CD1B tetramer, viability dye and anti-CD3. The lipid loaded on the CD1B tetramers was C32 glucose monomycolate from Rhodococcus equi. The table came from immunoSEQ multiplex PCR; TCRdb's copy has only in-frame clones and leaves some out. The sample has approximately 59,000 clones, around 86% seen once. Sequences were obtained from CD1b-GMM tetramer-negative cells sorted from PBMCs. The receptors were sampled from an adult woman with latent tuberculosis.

The CDR3, as DNA: TGTGCCAGCAGCGTAGAAGGGGAAGATACGCAGTATTTT. This translates into CASSVEGEDTQYF. The chain is built from TRBV9 and TRBJ2-3; TRBD1 is a possible D gene (5 bases). Trimming took 0 bases from V and 5 from J, leaving 7 bases between them. Germline loops: CDR1 SGDLS, CDR2 YYNGEE. This CDR3 spans 13 amino acids. The full variable domain, completed using reference TRBV9 and TRBJ2-3, is DSGVTQTPKHLITATGQRVTLRCSPRSGDLSVYWYQQSLDQGLQFLIQYYNGEERAKGNILERFSAQQFPDLHSELNLSSLELGDSALYFCASSVEGEDTQYFGPGTRLTVL.

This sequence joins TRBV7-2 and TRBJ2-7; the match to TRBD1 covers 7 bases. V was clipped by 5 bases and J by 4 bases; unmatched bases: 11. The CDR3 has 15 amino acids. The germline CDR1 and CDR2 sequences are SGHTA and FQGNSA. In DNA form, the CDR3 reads TGTGCCAGCAGCCCACAAGGAAGGGGGCGGTACGAGCAGTACTTC. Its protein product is CASSPQGRGRYEQYF.

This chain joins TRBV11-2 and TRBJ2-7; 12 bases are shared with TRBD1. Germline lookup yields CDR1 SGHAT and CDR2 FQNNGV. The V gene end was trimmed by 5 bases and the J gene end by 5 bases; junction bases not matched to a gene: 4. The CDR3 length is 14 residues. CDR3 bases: TGTGCCAGCAGCATCCGGGACAGGGGGCACGAGCAGTACTTC. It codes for CASSIRDRGHEQYF.

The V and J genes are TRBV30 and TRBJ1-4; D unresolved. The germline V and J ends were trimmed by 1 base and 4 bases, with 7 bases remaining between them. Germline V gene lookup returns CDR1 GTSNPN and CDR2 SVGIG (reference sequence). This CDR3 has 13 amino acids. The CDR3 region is CAWSGAFNEKLFF. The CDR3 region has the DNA TGTGCCTGGAGTGGGGCCTTTAATGAAAAACTGTTTTTT.

The CDR3 is CASSLGQGIYSTEAFF. The DNA of the CDR3 is TGTGCCAGCAGCTTGGGACAGGGAATATATAGTACTGAAGCTTTCTTT. The chain uses TRBV5-8 and TRBJ1-1, with 7 bases fitting TRBD1. CDR1 is SGHTS, CDR2 YDEGEE, per germline. CDR3 size: 16 residues. Trimming took 0 bases from V and 5 from J; bases not matched to a gene: 10.

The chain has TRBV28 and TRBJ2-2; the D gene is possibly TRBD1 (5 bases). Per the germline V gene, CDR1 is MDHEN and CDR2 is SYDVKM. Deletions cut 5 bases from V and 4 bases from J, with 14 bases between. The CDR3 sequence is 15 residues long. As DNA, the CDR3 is TGTGCCAGCAGTACTCAGGGTTTTGGCACCGGGGAGCTGTTTTTT. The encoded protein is CASSTQGFGTGELFF.

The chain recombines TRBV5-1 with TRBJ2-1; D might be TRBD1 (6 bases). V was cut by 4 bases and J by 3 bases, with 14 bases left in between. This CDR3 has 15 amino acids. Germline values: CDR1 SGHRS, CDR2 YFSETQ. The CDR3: CASSPYREVYNEQFF. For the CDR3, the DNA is TGCGCCAGCAGCCCCTACAGGGAAGTCTACAATGAGCAGTTCTTC. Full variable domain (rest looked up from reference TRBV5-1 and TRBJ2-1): KAGVTQTPRYLIKTRGQQVTLSCSPISGHRSVSWYQQTPGQGLQFLFEYFSETQRNKGNFPGRFSGRQFSNSRSEMNVSTLELGDSALYLCASSPYREVYNEQFFGPGTRLTVL.

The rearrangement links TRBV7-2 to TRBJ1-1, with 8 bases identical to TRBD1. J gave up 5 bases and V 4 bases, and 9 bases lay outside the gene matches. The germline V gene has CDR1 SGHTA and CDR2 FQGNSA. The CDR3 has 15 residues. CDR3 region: CASSWGRGRVTEAFF. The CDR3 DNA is TGTGCCAGCAGCTGGGGCAGGGGGCGCGTTACTGAAGCTTTCTTT.

CDR3 in DNA: TGTGCCAGCAGTTCGGGACTACAGGGAAACAATGAGCAGTTCTTC. The encoded protein is CASSSGLQGNNEQFF. The rearrangement links TRBV27 to TRBJ2-1, with a possible D match to TRBD2 (7 bases). The germline gives CDR1 MNHEY, CDR2 SMNVEV (reference sequence). The CDR3 consists of 15 residues. V was clipped by 4 bases and J by 5 bases, with 15 bases between them.

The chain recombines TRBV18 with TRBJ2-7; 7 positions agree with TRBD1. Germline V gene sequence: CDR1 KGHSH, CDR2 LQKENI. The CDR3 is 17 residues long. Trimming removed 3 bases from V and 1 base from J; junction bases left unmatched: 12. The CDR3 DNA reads TGTGCCAGCTCACCGCAAAATACAGGGGTCGGATCCTACGAGCAGTACTTC. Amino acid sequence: CASSPQNTGVGSYEQYF.

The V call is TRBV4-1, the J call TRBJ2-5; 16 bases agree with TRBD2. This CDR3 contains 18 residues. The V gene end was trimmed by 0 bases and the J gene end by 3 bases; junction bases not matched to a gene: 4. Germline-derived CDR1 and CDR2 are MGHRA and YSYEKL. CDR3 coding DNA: TGCGCCAGCAGCCAAGATCTAGGGACTAGCGGGAGGGAAGAGACCCAGTACTTC. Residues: CASSQDLGTSGREETQYF.

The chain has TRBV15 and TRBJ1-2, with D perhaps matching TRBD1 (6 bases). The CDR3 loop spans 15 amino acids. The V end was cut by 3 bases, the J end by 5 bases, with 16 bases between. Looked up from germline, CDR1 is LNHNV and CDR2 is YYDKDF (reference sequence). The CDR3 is CATSSPTRDIYGYTF. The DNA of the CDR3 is TGTGCCACCAGCAGCCCTACTCGGGACATATATGGCTACACCTTC.

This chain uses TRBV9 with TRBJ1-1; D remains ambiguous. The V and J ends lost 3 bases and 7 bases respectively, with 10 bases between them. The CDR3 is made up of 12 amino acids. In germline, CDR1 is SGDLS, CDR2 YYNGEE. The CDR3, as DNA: TGTGCCAGCAGCGCGCCGCGAAATGAAGCTTTCTTT. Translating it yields CASSAPRNEAFF.

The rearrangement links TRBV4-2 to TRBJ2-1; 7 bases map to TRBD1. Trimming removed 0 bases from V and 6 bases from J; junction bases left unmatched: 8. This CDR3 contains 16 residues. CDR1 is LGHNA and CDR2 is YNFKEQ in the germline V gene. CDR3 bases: TGTGCCAGCAGCCAAGATCGCTCCGCAGGGGGCAATGAGCAGTTCTTC. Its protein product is CASSQDRSAGGNEQFF.

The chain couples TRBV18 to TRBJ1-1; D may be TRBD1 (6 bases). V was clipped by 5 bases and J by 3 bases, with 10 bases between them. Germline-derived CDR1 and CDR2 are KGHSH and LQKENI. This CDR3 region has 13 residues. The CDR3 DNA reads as TGTGCCAGCTCAGGGGGCCAGGACACTGAAGCTTTCTTT. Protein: CASSGGQDTEAFF.

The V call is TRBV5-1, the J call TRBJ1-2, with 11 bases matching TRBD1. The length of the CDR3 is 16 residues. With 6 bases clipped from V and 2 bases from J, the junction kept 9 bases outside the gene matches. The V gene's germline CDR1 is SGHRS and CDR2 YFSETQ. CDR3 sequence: CASTPGQGASNYGYTF. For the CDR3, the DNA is TGCGCCAGCACCCCAGGACAGGGGGCTTCAAACTATGGCTACACCTTC.

CDR3 nucleotides: TGCGCCAGCAGCCAAGATCTGGACAGCCATGCAACTAATGAAAAACTGTTTTTT. It yields the protein CASSQDLDSHATNEKLFF. The chain carries TRBV4-1 and TRBJ1-4; weak D call: TRBD1 (6 bases). Germline V gene data show CDR1 as MGHRA and CDR2 as YSYEKL. Trimming left V 0 bases short and J 0 bases short, with 14 bases between. CDR3 length equals 18 residues.

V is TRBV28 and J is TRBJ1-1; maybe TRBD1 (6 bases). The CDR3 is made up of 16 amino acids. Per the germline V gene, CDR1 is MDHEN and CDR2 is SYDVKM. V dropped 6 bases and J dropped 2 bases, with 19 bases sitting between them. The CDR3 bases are TGTGCCAGCAGCTCGCCCCCAGGGGTTGGAAACACTGAAGCTTTCTTT. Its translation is CASSSPPGVGNTEAFF.

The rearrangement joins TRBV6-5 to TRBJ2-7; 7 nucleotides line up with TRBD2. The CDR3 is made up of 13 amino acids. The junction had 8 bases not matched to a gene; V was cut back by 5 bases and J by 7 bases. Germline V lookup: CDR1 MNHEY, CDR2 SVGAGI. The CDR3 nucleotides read TGTGCCAGCAGTACAACACCCGGGAGGGAGCAGTACTTC. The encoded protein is CASSTTPGREQYF.

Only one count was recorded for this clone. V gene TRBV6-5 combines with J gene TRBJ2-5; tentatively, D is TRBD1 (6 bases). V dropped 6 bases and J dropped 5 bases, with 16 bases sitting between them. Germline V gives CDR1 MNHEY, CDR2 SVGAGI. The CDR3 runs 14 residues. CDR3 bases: TGTGCCAGCAGGGCAGGGGCGACAATGGAGACCCAGTACTTC. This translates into CASRAGATMETQYF.